This T cell receptor beta chain derives from a study of low-dose radiotherapy and immunotherapy resistance in tumors. About the research overall: Ipilimumab 1 mg/kg every six weeks, together with nivolumab 240 mg every two weeks, was given intravenously to patients. Cyclophosphamide was given intravenously at 200 mg/m2 every two weeks, and each dose came one day before radiation and immunotherapy. Once cycle 1 day 1 began, patients took oral aspirin 300 mg daily for four cycles.

V lost 8 bases, J lost 10 bases, and 8 bases stayed unmatched. This CDR3 comprises 12 residues. About this clonotype: This is likely an artifact of a read error, given a far larger clone one base away.

Time point of the sample: after trial treatment. Treatment: LDRT plus nivolumab, ipilimumab, low-dose cyclophosphamide and aspirin (RACIN trial). The donors' regimen was nivolumab, ipilimumab, aspirin, low-dose cyclophosphamide and low-dose radiotherapy. TRAV- and TRBV-specific primers primed first-strand cDNA, covering alpha and beta chains. The authors amplified TCRs for 20 to 25 PCR cycles with a constant-region primer and a V-primer adapter. TCRdb re-analysed the reads in MiXCR, keeping a single row per CDR3 protein. Of fewer than 110,000 distinct CDR3 sequences listed, around 21% are singletons.

This chain connects TRBV12-3 or TRBV12-4 to TRBJ2-1, with TRBD1 matching over 7 bases. This sample comprised PBMCs, obtained after low-dose radiotherapy plus immunotherapy. The receptor was isolated from a male donor with prostate cancer. This CDR3 is CASGDSYYEQFF. CDR3 DNA: TGTGCCAGCGGGGACAGCTACTACGAGCAGTTCTTC.